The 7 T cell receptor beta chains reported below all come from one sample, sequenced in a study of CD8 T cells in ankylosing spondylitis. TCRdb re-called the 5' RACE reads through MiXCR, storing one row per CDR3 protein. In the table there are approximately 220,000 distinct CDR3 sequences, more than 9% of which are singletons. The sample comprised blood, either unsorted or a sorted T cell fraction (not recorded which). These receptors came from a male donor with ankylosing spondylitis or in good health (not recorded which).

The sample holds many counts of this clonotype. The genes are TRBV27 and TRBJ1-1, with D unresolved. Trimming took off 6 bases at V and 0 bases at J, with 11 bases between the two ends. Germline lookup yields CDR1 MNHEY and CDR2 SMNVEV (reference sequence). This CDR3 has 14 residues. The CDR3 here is CASSPLTVNTEAFF. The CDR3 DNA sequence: TGTGCCAGCAGCCCGTTGACCGTGAACACTGAAGCTTTCTTT.

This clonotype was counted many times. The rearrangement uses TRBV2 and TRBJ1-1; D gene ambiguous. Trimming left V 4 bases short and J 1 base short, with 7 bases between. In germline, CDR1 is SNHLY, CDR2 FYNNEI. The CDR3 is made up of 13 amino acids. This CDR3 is CASSGQQNTEAFF. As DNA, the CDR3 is TGTGCCAGCAGTGGTCAGCAGAACACTGAAGCTTTCTTT.

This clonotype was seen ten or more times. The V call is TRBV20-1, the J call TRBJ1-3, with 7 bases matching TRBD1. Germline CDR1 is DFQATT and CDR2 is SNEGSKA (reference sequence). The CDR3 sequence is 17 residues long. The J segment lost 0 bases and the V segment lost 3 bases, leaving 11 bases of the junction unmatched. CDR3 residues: CSASRQGGILSGNTIYF. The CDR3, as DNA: TGCAGTGCTAGTAGACAGGGAGGGATCCTCTCTGGAAACACCATATATTTT.

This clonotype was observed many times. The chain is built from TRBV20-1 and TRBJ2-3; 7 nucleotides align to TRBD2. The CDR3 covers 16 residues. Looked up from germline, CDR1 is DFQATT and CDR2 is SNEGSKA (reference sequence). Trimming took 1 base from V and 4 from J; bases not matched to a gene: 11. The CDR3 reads CSARGLTSLGPDTQYF. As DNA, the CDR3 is TGCAGTGCTAGAGGCCTGACTAGCTTAGGCCCAGATACGCAGTATTTT.

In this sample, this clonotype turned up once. The CDR3 here is CASSIPGPIYGYTF. DNA for the CDR3: TGTGCCAGTAGTATCCCCGGACCCATCTATGGCTACACCTTC. The chain links TRBV19 to TRBJ1-2; D is ambiguous. Trimming removed 3 bases at V and 4 bases at J, with 12 bases between. This CDR3 region has 14 residues. CDR1 and CDR2 from the germline V gene are LNHDA and SQIVND (reference sequence).

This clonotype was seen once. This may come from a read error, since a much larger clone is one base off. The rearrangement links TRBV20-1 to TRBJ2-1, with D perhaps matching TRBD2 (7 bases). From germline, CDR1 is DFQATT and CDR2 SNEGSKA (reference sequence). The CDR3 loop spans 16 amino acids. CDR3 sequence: CCARGREEGGVHEQFF. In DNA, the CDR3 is TGCTGTGCTAGGGGGAGGGAGGAGGGAGGTGTCCATGAGCAGTTCTTC.

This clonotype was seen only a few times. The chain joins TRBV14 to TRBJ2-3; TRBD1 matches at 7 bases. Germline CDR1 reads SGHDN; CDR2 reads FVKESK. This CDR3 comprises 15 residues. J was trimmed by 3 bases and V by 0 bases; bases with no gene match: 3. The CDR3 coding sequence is TGTGCCAGCAGCCAAGATTCCAGGGGGACAGATACGCAGTATTTT. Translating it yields CASSQDSRGTDTQYF.